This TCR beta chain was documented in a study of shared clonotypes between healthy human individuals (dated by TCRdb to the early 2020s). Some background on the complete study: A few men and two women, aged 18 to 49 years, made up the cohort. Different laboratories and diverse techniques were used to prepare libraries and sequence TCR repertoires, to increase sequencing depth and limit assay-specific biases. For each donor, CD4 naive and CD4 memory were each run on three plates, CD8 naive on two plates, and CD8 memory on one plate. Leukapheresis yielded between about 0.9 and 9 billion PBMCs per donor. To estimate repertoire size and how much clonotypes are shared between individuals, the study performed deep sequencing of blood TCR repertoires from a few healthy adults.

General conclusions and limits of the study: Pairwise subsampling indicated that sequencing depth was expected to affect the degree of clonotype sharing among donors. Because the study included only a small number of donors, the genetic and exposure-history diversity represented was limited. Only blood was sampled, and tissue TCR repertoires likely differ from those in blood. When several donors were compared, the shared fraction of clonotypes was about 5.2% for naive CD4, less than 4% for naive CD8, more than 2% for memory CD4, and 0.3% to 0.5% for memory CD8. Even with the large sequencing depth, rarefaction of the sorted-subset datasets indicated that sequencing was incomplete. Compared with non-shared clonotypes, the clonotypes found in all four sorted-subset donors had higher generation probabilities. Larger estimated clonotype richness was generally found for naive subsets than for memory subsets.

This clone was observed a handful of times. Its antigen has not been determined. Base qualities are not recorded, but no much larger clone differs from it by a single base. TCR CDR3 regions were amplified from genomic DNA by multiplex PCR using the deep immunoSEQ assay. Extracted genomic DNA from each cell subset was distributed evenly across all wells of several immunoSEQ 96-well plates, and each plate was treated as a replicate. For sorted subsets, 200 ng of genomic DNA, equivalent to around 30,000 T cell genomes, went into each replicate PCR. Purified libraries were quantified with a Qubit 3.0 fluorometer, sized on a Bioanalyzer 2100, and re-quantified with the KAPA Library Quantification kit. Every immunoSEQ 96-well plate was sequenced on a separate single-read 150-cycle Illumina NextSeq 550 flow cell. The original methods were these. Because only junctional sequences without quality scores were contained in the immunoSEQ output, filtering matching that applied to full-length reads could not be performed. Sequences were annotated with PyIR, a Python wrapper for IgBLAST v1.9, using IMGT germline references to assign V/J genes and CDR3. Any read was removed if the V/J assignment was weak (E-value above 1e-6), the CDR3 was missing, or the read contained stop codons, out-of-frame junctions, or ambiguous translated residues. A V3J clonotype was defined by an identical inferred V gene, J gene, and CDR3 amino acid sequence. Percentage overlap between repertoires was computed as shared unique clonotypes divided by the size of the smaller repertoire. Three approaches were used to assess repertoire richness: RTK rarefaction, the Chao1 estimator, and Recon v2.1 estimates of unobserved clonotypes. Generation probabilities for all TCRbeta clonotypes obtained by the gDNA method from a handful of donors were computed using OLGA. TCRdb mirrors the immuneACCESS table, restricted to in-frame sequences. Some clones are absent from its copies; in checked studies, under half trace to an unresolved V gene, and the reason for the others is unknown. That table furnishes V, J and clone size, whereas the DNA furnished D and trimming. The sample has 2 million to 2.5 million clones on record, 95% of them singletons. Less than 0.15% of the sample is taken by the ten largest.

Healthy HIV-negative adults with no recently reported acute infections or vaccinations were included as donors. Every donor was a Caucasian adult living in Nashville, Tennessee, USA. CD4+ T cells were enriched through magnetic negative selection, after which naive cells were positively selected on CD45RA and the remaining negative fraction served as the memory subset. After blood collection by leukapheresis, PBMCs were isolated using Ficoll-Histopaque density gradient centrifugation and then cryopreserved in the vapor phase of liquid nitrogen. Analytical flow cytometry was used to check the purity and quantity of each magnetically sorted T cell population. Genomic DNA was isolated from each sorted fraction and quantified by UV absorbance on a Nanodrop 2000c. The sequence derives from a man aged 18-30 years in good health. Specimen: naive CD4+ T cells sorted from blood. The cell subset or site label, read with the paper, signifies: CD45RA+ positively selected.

The CDR3 loop reads CASRRQGNQPQHF. The DNA reads TGTGCCAGCAGAAGACAGGGTAACCAGCCCCAGCATTTT. Recombination connected TRBV5-5 to TRBJ1-5, and TRBD1 matches 7 of the central bases. Via the germline V gene (reference sequence), CDR1 is SGHKS and CDR2 YYEKEE. The CDR3 starts with the cysteine, ends with the phenylalanine, and has 13 residues. Solely the CDR3 DNA is kept, with 39 bases framed from the first base. Trimming leaves V shorter by 5 bases and J shorter by 7 bases, with the junction holding 6 bases beyond the gene matches.